This T cell receptor (beta chain) was captured by sequencing in a study of T cell repertoires in cytomegalovirus infection. Study summary: Selection of CMV epitopes for the study included recently identified HLA-C-restricted and well-studied HLA-B-restricted ones. Matching HLA type, along with CMV infection, was indicated by public TCR beta signatures. General study points: Frequencies of public TCR beta families were cumulated, and this identified carriers of CMV plus the relevant HLA. Ex vivo responses were dominated by HLA-C-restricted CMV-specific TCR beta clonotypes.

TCRdb itself ran the reads through MiXCR, one entry per CDR3 protein. The sample records 110,000 or so distinct CDR3 sequences, 29% being singletons. On this clonotype: Its antigen is as yet unknown.

The CDR3 extends over 9 amino acids. Trimming removed 9 bases at V and 6 bases at J, with 5 bases between. In germline, CDR1 is LNHDA, CDR2 SQIVND (reference sequence). Material: CD8+ T cells from cultured PBMCs, obtained from culture after CMV antigen stimulation. This chain connects TRBV19 to TRBJ1-2; D is unresolved. The receptor was isolated from a human donor in good health (CMV status not recorded). Some clones in this sample may be carry-over from other donors' samples. CDR3: CARAHGYTF. The CDR3 DNA sequence: TGTGCCAGGGCGCATGGCTACACCTTC.